This T cell receptor beta chain came from a study of beta chain features in type 1 diabetes. Whole-study findings and limits: Shortening of TCRB CDR3s, moderate but significant, appeared in all four CD4+ subsets of Type 1 diabetes patients.

The sequenced template was cDNA made from the entire isolated RNA. TCRdb's copy holds only in-frame clones and misses some; the assay was immunoSEQ multiplex PCR. Of under 350,000 clones detected, 8% appear once; the ten largest clones hold roughly 1%. This clone was recorded many times. The antigen is unknown. The single heparinised draw taken from each donor contained around 110 mL of blood on average. This CDR3 region has 14 residues. Germline V gives CDR1 LNHNV, CDR2 YYDKDF (reference sequence). The germline V and J ends were trimmed by 1 base and 5 bases, with 9 bases remaining between them. V and J are TRBV15 and TRBJ2-1; the D is unclear. Sequencing was done on a sample of central memory CD4+ T cells from blood. The receptor was isolated from a woman younger than 30 in good health. The CDR3 protein is CATSRGSVDNEQFF. For the CDR3, the DNA is TGTGCCACCAGCAGAGGTTCTGTGGACAATGAGCAGTTCTTC.